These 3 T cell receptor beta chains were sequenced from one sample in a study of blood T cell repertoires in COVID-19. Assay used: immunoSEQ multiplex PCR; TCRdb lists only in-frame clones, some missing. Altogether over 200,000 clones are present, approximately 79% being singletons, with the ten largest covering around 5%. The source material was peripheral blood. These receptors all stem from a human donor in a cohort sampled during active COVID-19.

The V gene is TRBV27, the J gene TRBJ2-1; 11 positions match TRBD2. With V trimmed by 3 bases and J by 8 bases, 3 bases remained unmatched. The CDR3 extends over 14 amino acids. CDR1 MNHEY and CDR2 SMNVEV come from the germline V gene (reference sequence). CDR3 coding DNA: TGTGCCAGCAGTTTGACTAGCGGGAACTATGAGCAGTTCTTC. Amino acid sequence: CASSLTSGNYEQFF.

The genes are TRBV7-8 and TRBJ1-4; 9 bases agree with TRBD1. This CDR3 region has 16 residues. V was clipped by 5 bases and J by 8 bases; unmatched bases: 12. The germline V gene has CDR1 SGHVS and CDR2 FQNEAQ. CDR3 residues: CASSPNPGTGREKLFF. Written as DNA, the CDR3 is TGTGCCAGCAGCCCAAATCCCGGGACAGGGAGGGAAAAACTGTTTTTT. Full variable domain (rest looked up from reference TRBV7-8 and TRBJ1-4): GAGVSQSPRYKVAKRGQDVALRCDPISGHVSLFWYQQALGQGPEFLTYFQNEAQLDKSGLPSDRFFAERPEGSVSTLKIQRTQQEDSAVYLCASSPNPGTGREKLFFGSGTQLSVL.

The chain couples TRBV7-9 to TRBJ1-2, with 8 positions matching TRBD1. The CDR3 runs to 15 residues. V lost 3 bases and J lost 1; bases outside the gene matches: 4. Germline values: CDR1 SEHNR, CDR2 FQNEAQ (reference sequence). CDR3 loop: CASSFRQGRNYGYTF. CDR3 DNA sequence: TGTGCCAGCAGCTTTAGACAGGGGCGTAACTATGGCTACACCTTC.